The next 23 T cell receptor beta chains were all read from a single sample in a study of T-cell memory formation after mild COVID-19. TCRdb reprocessed the 5' RACE reads via MiXCR and lists one record per CDR3 protein. The top ten clones hold around 13% of a sample with about 340,000 distinct CDR3 sequences, more than 20% of them seen once. Sequencing was carried out using PBMCs or a T cell subset sorted from them (not recorded which). These receptor sequences come from an adult woman who had mild COVID-19 (a few samples of this study predate the infection). Cell type and time point are not known.

The V gene is TRBV10-3, the J gene TRBJ2-1; possible D gene TRBD2, 6 bases. Germline CDR1 reads ENHRY; CDR2 reads SYGVKD. V gave up 6 bases and J gave up 6 bases, with 15 bases separating them. The CDR3 totals 14 residues. CDR3 DNA: TGTGCCATCAGCACTCGACGGGGGAGCAATGAGCAGTTCTTC. Its protein is CAISTRRGSNEQFF.

This clonotype turned up a few times. This chain uses TRBV6-5 with TRBJ2-1; TRBD2 aligns across 8 bases. The V gene's germline CDR1 is MNHEY and CDR2 SVGAGI. Unmatched junction bases numbered 9, after V lost 6 bases and J lost 8 bases. This CDR3 comprises 14 residues. The DNA for the CDR3 is TGTGCCAGCAGCGGACTCCCGGGGGGGGATGAGCAGTTCTTC. Translation: CASSGLPGGDEQFF.

This clonotype has only a few counts. This chain links TRBV5-1 with TRBJ1-6; D call uncertain. The CDR3 is made up of 12 amino acids. The V gene lost 2 bases and the J gene lost 7 bases, with 4 bases spanning the gap. Germline CDR1 and CDR2: SGHRS and YFSETQ. This CDR3 is CASSLANSPLHF. In nucleotides, the CDR3 is TGCGCCAGCAGCTTAGCCAATTCACCCCTCCACTTT.

This clonotype was recorded a few times. V usage is TRBV29-1 and J usage is TRBJ2-7; 8 bases are shared with TRBD1. Germline V gene data show CDR1 as SQVTM and CDR2 as ANQGSEA. This CDR3 region has 15 residues. V lost 2 bases and J lost 2; bases outside the gene matches: 8. CDR3 in amino acids: CSVEKGTGRTYEQYF. The CDR3 DNA reads as TGCAGCGTTGAAAAAGGGACAGGCCGCACCTACGAGCAGTACTTC.

This chain links TRBV2 with TRBJ2-7; D is unresolved. The CDR3 sequence is 14 residues long. Germline CDR1 SNHLY, CDR2 FYNNEI. The V end was cut by 9 bases, the J end by 1 base, with 16 bases between. The CDR3 DNA is TGTGCCAGTACTAAGGCAGACGCTTCCTACGAGCAGTACTTC. Protein: CASTKADASYEQYF.

This clonotype was counted at least ten times. The chain uses TRBV20-1 and TRBJ2-3; 9 nucleotides line up with TRBD2. After removal of 6 bases from V and 2 bases from J, the junction contained 9 bases not matched to a gene. The CDR3 runs 15 residues. The germline V gene encodes CDR1 DFQATT and CDR2 SNEGSKA (reference sequence). The CDR3 DNA reads as TGCAGTGCCCCCCGACTAGCGGTTTTCACAGATACGCAGTATTTT. Amino acid sequence: CSAPRLAVFTDTQYF.

This clonotype has more than one count but fewer than ten. The J gene is TRBJ1-2, the V gene TRBV25-1; 12 bases map to TRBD1. CDR3 length equals 18 residues. The germline CDR1 and CDR2 sequences are MGHDK and SYGVNS. With V trimmed by 0 bases and J by 6 bases, 11 bases remained unmatched. The CDR3 nucleotides read TGTGCCAGCAGTGAATACGGTTTCCCGGGACAGGGGGCGAATGGCTACACCTTC. Translating gives CASSEYGFPGQGANGYTF.

This chain connects TRBV7-2 to TRBJ2-4; D not resolved. The CDR3 runs to 13 residues. Deletions cut 0 bases from V and 8 bases from J, with 8 bases between. CDR1 is SGHTA, CDR2 FQGNSA, per germline. The chain's CDR3 is CASSLAGRDIQYF. The CDR3 DNA reads TGTGCCAGCAGCTTAGCGGGAAGAGACATTCAGTACTTC.

The chain links TRBV12-3 or TRBV12-4 to TRBJ2-7; 11 nucleotides match TRBD2. V lost 5 bases, J lost 2 bases, and 5 bases stayed unmatched. The CDR3 spans 15 residues. CDR3 DNA: TGTGCCAGCAGTAATGTTAGCGGGAGGGCCTACGAGCAGTACTTC. This gives the protein CASSNVSGRAYEQYF.

This clonotype was observed many times. The rearrangement uses TRBV29-1 and TRBJ2-1; a weak D match, TRBD1 (5 bases). In germline, CDR1 is SQVTM, CDR2 ANQGSEA. V lost 4 bases and J lost 7, with 11 bases in between. The CDR3 runs to 12 residues. The CDR3 coding sequence is TGCAGCGTTGTGCAGGGTGTAAATGAGCAGTTCTTC. Translated: CSVVQGVNEQFF.

Only a few counts were recorded for this clonotype. The chain is built from TRBV10-3 and TRBJ1-1; TRBD1 might be the D (5 bases). The germline V gene has CDR1 ENHRY and CDR2 SYGVKD. This CDR3 has 15 residues. The ends were cut back, 1 base at V and 0 bases at J, with 9 bases in the middle. CDR3 amino acids: CAISELRGLNTEAFF. The CDR3 DNA reads TGTGCCATCAGTGAGTTAAGGGGTTTGAACACTGAAGCTTTCTTT.

The chain recombines TRBV9 with TRBJ1-1; D unresolved. With 3 bases removed from V and 6 bases from J, the gap between germline ends came to 15 bases. This CDR3 has 14 residues. The germline gives CDR1 SGDLS, CDR2 YYNGEE. This chain's CDR3 is CASSAHTSGAEAFF. The CDR3 DNA follows: TGTGCCAGCAGCGCGCATACTTCAGGCGCTGAAGCTTTCTTT.

Only a few counts were recorded for this clonotype. This chain connects TRBV5-1 to TRBJ1-1; unclear D gene. The CDR3 has 15 residues. In germline, CDR1 is SGHRS, CDR2 YFSETQ. V lost 0 bases and J 3 bases, leaving 12 bases between the germline ends. CDR3 coding DNA: TGCGCCAGCAGCTTGGTTGGAAAGGGAGACACTGAAGCTTTCTTT. Translation gives CASSLVGKGDTEAFF.

The chain carries TRBV7-9 and TRBJ1-1; no definite D call. The V end lost 5 bases, the J end lost 6 bases, and 13 bases lay between the germline ends. Per germline, CDR1 SEHNR and CDR2 FQNEAQ (reference sequence). The CDR3 runs 13 residues. CDR3 coding DNA: TGTGCCAGCAGCCCTCACGCGGGCCCTGAAGCTTTCTTT. This encodes CASSPHAGPEAFF.

The chain carries TRBV4-3 and TRBJ1-4; D uncertain. The CDR3 covers 14 residues. In germline, CDR1 is LGHNA, CDR2 YSLEER. V was pared by 1 base and J by 3 bases, with 6 bases between. The CDR3 sequence is CASSQVRANEKLFF. CDR3 coding DNA: TGCGCCAGCAGCCAAGTGCGAGCTAATGAAAAACTGTTTTTT.

The chain uses TRBV2 and TRBJ2-2; a possible D gene is TRBD2 (7 bases). The germline V gene encodes CDR1 SNHLY and CDR2 FYNNEI. Trimming took 6 bases from V and 8 from J, leaving 13 bases between them. The CDR3 extends over 13 amino acids. The CDR3 spells CASRGGTPGELFF. CDR3 sequence (DNA): TGTGCCAGCAGGGGAGGGACACCGGGGGAGCTGTTTTTT. The variable domain in full, completed from reference TRBV2 and TRBJ2-2, reads EPEVTQTPSHQVTQMGQEVILRCVPISNHLYFYWYRQILGQKVEFLVSFYNNEISEKSEIFDDQFSVERPDGSNFTLKIRSTKLEDSAMYFCASRGGTPGELFFGEGSRLTVL.

This clonotype was detected a few times. This chain uses TRBV6-2 or TRBV6-3 with TRBJ1-5; 7 bases match TRBD1. CDR3 length: 14 amino acids. Germline V gives CDR1 MNHEY, CDR2 SVGEGT. V shed 4 bases, J shed 6 bases, and the junction held 6 bases outside the gene matches. CDR3 bases: TGTGCCAGCAGTTCCCGGGACAGACTTCAGCCCCAGCATTTT. The encoded protein is CASSSRDRLQPQHF.

The chain is built from TRBV4-3 and TRBJ2-2; D assignment may be TRBD1 or TRBD2 (5 bases each). The CDR3 runs to 16 residues. V gave up 1 base and J gave up 6 bases, with 15 bases separating them. Germline V gene sequence: CDR1 LGHNA, CDR2 YSLEER. The CDR3 bases are TGCGCCAGCAGCCAAGTCTGGGGGACGGTCCCCGGGGAGCTGTTTTTT. Protein product: CASSQVWGTVPGELFF.

The table lists this clonotype with a few counts. The chain carries TRBV12-3 or TRBV12-4 and TRBJ1-6, with 8 bases aligning to TRBD1. V lost 2 bases and J lost 9; bases outside the gene matches: 0. CDR3 length: 13 residues. The CDR3, as DNA: TGTGCCAGCAGTTTACAGGGGGCTTCACCCCTCCACTTT. Translation gives CASSLQGASPLHF.

In its sample, this clonotype was seen many times. This CDR3 is CASVFWGYTDTQYF. In nucleotides, the CDR3 is TGTGCCAGCGTCTTCTGGGGCTACACAGATACGCAGTATTTT. V gene TRBV2 combines with J gene TRBJ2-3; D is possibly TRBD1 (5 bases). Germline CDR1 is SNHLY and CDR2 is FYNNEI. V shed 8 bases and J shed 2 bases, with 14 bases lying between them. The CDR3 consists of 14 residues.

The chain employs TRBV12-3 or TRBV12-4 and TRBJ2-7; tentative D call: TRBD2 (6 bases). The CDR3 has 15 amino acids. Trimming stripped 6 bases from V and 3 bases from J, with 18 bases between. The CDR3 loop reads CASRPGGSGVYEQYF. For the CDR3, the DNA is TGTGCCAGCAGACCCGGGGGTAGCGGAGTCTACGAGCAGTACTTC.

In DNA form, the CDR3 reads TGTGCCAGCAGGCGACGAGCCATCAGGGATACGCAGTATTTT. It yields the protein CASRRRAIRDTQYF. This rearrangement joins TRBV12-3 or TRBV12-4 to TRBJ2-3; D is undetermined. V was cut by 6 bases and J by 6 bases, with 16 bases left in between. The CDR3 is made up of 14 amino acids.

This clonotype was counted between two and nine times. The chain has TRBV4-3 and TRBJ2-7; TRBD1 aligns across 8 bases. CDR1 is LGHNA and CDR2 is YSLEER in the germline V gene. The CDR3 contains 15 residues. J lost 2 bases, V lost 4 bases, and 7 bases had no gene match. In DNA form, the CDR3 reads TGCGCCAGCAGCCCGGACAGGGCCAATGCCTACGAGCAGTACTTC. Amino acid sequence: CASSPDRANAYEQYF.